The text below deals with one T cell receptor (beta chain). Its antigen remains unknown. This entry belongs to a study of post-analysis software for immune sequencing data. As for the study in general: Included among the disease courses, which were recorded for the cohort, were relapsing-remitting, secondary progressive and progressive-relapsing multiple sclerosis.

Unique molecular identifiers had been added to the TCR beta cDNA libraries. Once about 0.95 to 10 million T cells were used, roughly 0.5 million cDNA molecules resulted. TCRdb called the PCR reads again in MiXCR, with one record for every CDR3 protein. The table has 250,000 to 300,000 distinct CDR3 sequences, about 38% seen once. V was pared by 4 bases and J by 4 bases, with 10 bases between. Germline loops: CDR1 MDHEN, CDR2 SYDVKM. There are 14 residues in the CDR3. Findings of the study overall: When the samples were clustered directly with F measure, those that had been prepared in the same batch showed strong co-clustering. A significant reduction in normalized Chao1 diversity was observed in multiple sclerosis patients versus controls. Compared with controls, patients had more of five TRBV segments, including TRBV5-6, TRBV5-1 and TRBV20-1.

Sequencing used blood. The sequence was obtained from a girl aged 5-17 years with multiple sclerosis. This chain connects TRBV28 to TRBJ2-2; possibly TRBD1 for D (6 bases). CDR3 residues: CASSSGEVTGELFF. The DNA for the CDR3 is TGTGCCAGCAGTTCAGGGGAAGTCACCGGGGAGCTGTTTTTT.